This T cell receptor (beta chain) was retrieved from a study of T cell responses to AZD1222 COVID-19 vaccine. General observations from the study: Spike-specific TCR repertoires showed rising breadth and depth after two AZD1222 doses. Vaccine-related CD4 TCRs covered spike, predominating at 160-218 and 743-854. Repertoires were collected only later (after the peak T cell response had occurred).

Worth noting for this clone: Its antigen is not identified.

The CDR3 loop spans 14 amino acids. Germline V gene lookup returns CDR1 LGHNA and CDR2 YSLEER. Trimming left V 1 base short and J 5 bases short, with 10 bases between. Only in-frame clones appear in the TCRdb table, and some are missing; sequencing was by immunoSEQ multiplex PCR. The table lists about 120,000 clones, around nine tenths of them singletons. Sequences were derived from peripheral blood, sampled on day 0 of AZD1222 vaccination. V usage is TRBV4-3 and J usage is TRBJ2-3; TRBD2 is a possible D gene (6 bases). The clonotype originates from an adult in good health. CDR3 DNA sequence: TGCGCCAGCAGCCAAGCTCTCGGGAGAGATACGCAGTATTTT. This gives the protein CASSQALGRDTQYF.